This T cell receptor beta chain appears in the sequencing data of a study of cytomegalovirus exposure and HLA in healthy donors (TCRdb year 2017). For the wider study: An earlier analysis of 587 of the donors reported roughly 270 Gb of sequence data and roughly 110 million unique TCR beta sequences from approximately 180 million T cells. An early release that covered about 640 HLA-typed donors contained about 290 gigabases of sequencing data and 75 million to 100 million unique TCR sequences. The genetic ancestry cluster associated with self-reported Caucasian donors included 65% to 90% of the 398 genotyped donors. The study aimed to test whether cataloging public T cell receptors could reveal signatures of past pathogen exposure. The study profiled the T cell repertoires of some 610 subjects by immunosequencing and related them to cytomegalovirus serostatus. A separate validation cohort of roughly 130 different subjects was used in addition to the approximately 700-subject first cohort. To predict cytomegalovirus infection status, the study brought together high-throughput TCR immunosequencing, statistical association of individual TCRs with disease status, and machine learning. A later analysis re-examined previously published TCR beta repertoires from hundreds of donors and added high-resolution HLA genotyping to investigate patterns of TCR occurrence. The later analysis used no new phenotypic data to find candidate immune exposures, relying instead on TCR beta sequences and their occurrence across donors. An earlier analysis of fewer than 700 of the donors applied high-throughput TCR beta sequencing to assess whether each TCR beta V gene segment acted as functional or pseudogenic. Donor age, sex, ethnicity and CMV serostatus were compiled alongside the repertoire data. A later genetic analysis used genome-wide SNP genotypes for about 65% of the 666 donors, treating that subset as a discovery cohort. Every discovery cohort repertoire had been produced on one sequencing platform. HLA typing covered class I and class II loci at four-digit resolution. The number of typed donors differed by locus: about 620-640 for A, B, C, DRB1 and DQB1; 522 for DQA1; some 610 for DPA1; and about 450 for DPB1. Five DR-DQ haplotypes were treated as single units for association and clustering because of strong linkage in the cohort. On average, around 200,000 unique TCR beta nucleotide sequences were sequenced per donor among 300 to 500 genotyped donors of the cohort, with roughly 19% of those sequences being non-productive.

Notes on this clone: The antigen this receptor binds is unknown. Base qualities are not provided; no much larger clone lies one nucleotide away.

In total, 600 or so healthy bone marrow donors made up the cohort. Cohort members were all nominally healthy when sampled, although unrecorded immune exposures were likely present. The donor was CMV seropositive and was included in the group of approximately 300 seropositive cohort members. Each donor provided a peripheral blood sample, and peripheral blood mononuclear cells were used for TCR beta sequencing. The Qiagen DNeasy Blood Extraction Kit was used to extract genomic DNA from the blood cell samples. For CDR1 and CDR2, the germline V gene (reference sequence) lists MNHEY and SMNVEV. The CDR3 covers 13 residues, taking in both the cysteine and the phenylalanine. CDR3 DNA is the only sequence kept; it has 39 bases, read in frame from the first base. Between the V and J ends, shortened by 1 base and 5 bases respectively, the junction contains 8 bases. Libraries were prepared through the immunoSEQ multiplex PCR assay. For the multiplex PCR, a mixture combining 60 forward primers for TCR Vbeta segments and 13 reverse primers for TCR Jbeta segments was used. The CDR3 region of rearranged TCR beta genes was amplified from genomic DNA by a multiplex PCR assay. On the Illumina HiSeq System, the amplified TCR beta libraries were sequenced as 87-base-pair reads. The study's processing was this. A later analysis tallied 75 million to 95 million unique TCR beta chains across the approximately 670 repertoires, and around 10 million of those chains were shared by two or more donors. To remove PCR and sequencing errors, raw reads were error-corrected and collapsed into unique sequences using a nearest-neighbor algorithm that merged closely related sequences. Alignment of CDR3 sequences to IMGT reference sequences was used to assign V, D and J gene segments. Each retained sequence needed at least a six-nucleotide match to both a V gene segment and a J gene segment. Rearrangements were called productive when the CDR3 lacked stop codons and stayed in frame with V and J; all others were non-productive. CDR3 was defined by IMGT convention, running from the second conserved V-encoded cysteine to the conserved J-encoded phenylalanine. In an earlier analysis of around 640 of the donors, sequences lacking an unambiguous match to a single V gene segment were excluded. An earlier analysis of roughly 590 of the donors called V segments functional above 56.7% productive rearrangements and segregating when the between-donor standard deviation exceeded 5%. To diagnose cytomegalovirus status from the catalog of TCR beta chain sequences, a statistical classification framework was built. A later analysis assigned V and J genes by comparing TCR nucleotide sequences with IMGT/GENE-DB human TR gene sequences. The TCRdist pipeline was used in a later analysis to assign CDR3 sequences and most-parsimonious VDJ recombination scenarios. A later analysis defined each TCR beta chain by its CDR3 amino acid sequence plus V-gene family, and excluded reads lacking a unique V-gene family. In a later analysis, 500 to 650 highly shared, low-generation-probability nucleotide sequences were removed to address suspected cross-contamination and a sequencing artifact. A later analysis calculated a clonal expansion index for each public chain from normalized within-repertoire ranks of inferred template counts. A later analysis computed generation probabilities with a VDJ recombination model fitted to out-of-frame rearrangements, and checked the results against IGoR. Hypergeometric tests were used in a later analysis to score TCR-TCR, TCR-HLA and TCR-CMV co-occurrence, with a repertoire-size bias correction applied to the TCR pairs. A later analysis estimated false discovery rates by permuting HLA or CMV assignments 20 times. In a later analysis, co-occurring TCRs were grouped using DBSCAN, with TCRdist sequence similarity added in when clustering inside HLA-allele-positive subsets. For co-occurrence clustering, repertoires with fewer than 30,000 or more than 120,000 public chains were excluded, along with 5 or 6 repertoires with anomalous nucleotide sharing. The source is immuneACCESS, and TCRdb retained only in-frame sequences with V and J called. Part of the clones is not carried over; for the studies checked, unresolved V genes explain less than half of this, and the remainder is unexplained. That table is the source of V, J and clone size, and D and trimming were worked out from the DNA. This sample is represented by more than 150,000 clones; under 80% of them were singletons. The ten largest make up 2% to 2.5% of the sample.

Summary of the overall study and its limitations: Three of the identified cytomegalovirus-associated TCR beta chains were confirmed in vitro to be specific for cytomegalovirus antigens. Because counts were too low, some 17 rarely observed V segments, including chromosome 9 orphons, were left out of the earlier analysis of 500 to 750 of the donors. Because HLA typing was unavailable for some donors at each locus, only the typed subset was used in association tests. The authors suggested that the approach could potentially be extended to other disease states and immunological phenotypes. A further reported finding was that TCR beta sequences accurately predicted the HLA-A and HLA-B alleles for most subjects in the first cohort. Assigning TCR associations to individual alleles was difficult when HLA alleles, especially DR and DQ, strongly co-occurred. A later analysis found that most CMV-associated TCR beta chains appeared HLA-restricted, with HLA associations seemingly driven largely by CMV exposure. The sequencing pipeline was judged likely to have produced a cluster of highly shared sequence variants as a technical artifact. In a later analysis, HLA-associated TCR beta chains were found to be more clonally expanded and to have lower generation probabilities than equally common non-associated chains. Sequencing depth was assumed to be roughly uniform across donors in the presence/absence analyses, though that assumption may not hold. Because the 87-base-pair reads could not distinguish some IMGT-functional V segments, including TRBV6-2 and TRBV6-3, those segments were excluded. Broadly in line with IMGT annotations, most TCR beta V segments showed up in productive rearrangements about 87% or about 30% of the time in an earlier analysis of approximately 640 of the donors. The classifier was reported to diagnose cytomegalovirus status with high specificity and sensitivity in both the original cohort and the validation cohort. The study listed 150 to 200 TCR beta chains as associated with cytomegalovirus. Most TCR sequences were seen in very few donors, while some public TCRs were found in many individuals. For the cohort, immune exposure information was limited to CMV serostatus. This cohort had only TCR beta chains sequenced, and the lack of alpha or paired-chain data limited which features could be detected. In a later analysis, some 18,000 TCR beta sequences were associated with specific HLA alleles at a false discovery rate of 0.05. In a later genetic analysis, a missense DCLRE1C variant was associated with V-gene and J-gene trimming of TCR beta chains, and the association was replicated in an independent cohort. Correlated functional status among segregating V segments might reflect linkage disequilibrium, but an unknown experimental factor could not be ruled out. According to a later analysis, TCR association rates differed among HLA loci, with DRB1 alleles showing the most associated TCRs and HLA-C alleles showing the fewest. In a later analysis, several top co-occurrence clusters were reported to appear linked to parvovirus B19, influenza, CMV and Epstein-Barr virus. According to a later genetic analysis, donors in an Asian-associated ancestry cluster had fewer N-insertions in productive TCRs than the approximately 670-donor mean.

The sequence was collected from a woman in her twenties or thirties in good health and CMV-seropositive. The specimen was PBMCs. The chain links TRBV27 with TRBJ2-5, with TRBD2 tentatively as D gene (5 bases match). The DNA reads as follows: TGTGCCAGCAGTTTATTGAGGGAGGAGACCCAGTACTTC. Its protein product is CASSLLREETQYF.